What follows are 21 T cell receptor beta chains derived from one specimen sequenced in a study of blood T cell repertoires in COVID-19. Only in-frame clones appear in the TCRdb table, and some are missing; sequencing was by immunoSEQ multiplex PCR. The data show about 84,000 clones, approximately 83% seen once. The sample was peripheral blood. The receptors shown here come from a woman over 75 with acute or convalescent COVID-19.

The chain joins TRBV11-3 to TRBJ2-2, with 7 bases aligning to TRBD1. The CDR3 is made up of 14 amino acids. The germline V gene encodes CDR1 SGHNT and CDR2 YENEEA. The V segment lost 6 bases and the J segment 7 bases; nucleotides outside the gene matches: 8. CDR3 protein: CASSDREIGGELFF. DNA of the CDR3: TGTGCCAGCAGTGACAGGGAAATCGGCGGGGAGCTGTTTTTT.

This sequence joins TRBV6-5 and TRBJ2-7; 8 bases match TRBD1. The CDR3 is 15 amino acids. The junction had 12 bases not matched to a gene; V was cut back by 9 bases and J by 2 bases. Per germline, CDR1 MNHEY and CDR2 SVGAGI. The CDR3 protein is CASKLAGQAAYEQYF. The DNA of the CDR3 is TGTGCCAGTAAACTGGCGGGACAGGCGGCCTACGAGCAGTACTTC.

The chain combines TRBV24-1 with TRBJ2-3; 11 positions match TRBD2. This CDR3 is built from 15 residues. CDR1 and CDR2 (germline): KGHDR, SFDVKD. V was pared by 11 bases and J by 6 bases, with 12 bases of the junction left unmatched. CDR3 DNA sequence: TGTGCCAGGGGGGGTCGGTCTAGCGGGAGGGATACGCAGTATTTT. It yields the protein CARGGRSSGRDTQYF.

V usage is TRBV12-5 and J usage is TRBJ1-2; the match to TRBD1 covers 9 bases. After removal of 0 bases from V and 0 bases from J, the junction contained 5 bases not matched to a gene. This CDR3 has 17 residues. Germline V gene data show CDR1 as LGHNT and CDR2 as FRNRAP. CDR3 residues: CASGLVTGGSPNYGYTF. CDR3 DNA: TGTGCTAGTGGTTTGGTAACAGGGGGCTCTCCTAACTATGGCTACACCTTC.

This chain links TRBV27 with TRBJ2-1; D ambiguous. Trimming removed 5 bases at V and 9 bases at J, with 14 bases between. The CDR3 is 13 residues long. The V gene's germline CDR1 is MNHEY and CDR2 SMNVEV (reference sequence). The CDR3 loop reads CASSQALGTEQFF. The CDR3 DNA is TGTGCCAGCAGTCAGGCTCTTGGCACTGAGCAGTTCTTC.

V and J are TRBV19 and TRBJ2-1, with 9 bases lining up with TRBD2. The CDR3 is made up of 15 amino acids. Germline V gives CDR1 LNHDA, CDR2 SQIVND (reference sequence). The J segment lost 0 bases and the V segment lost 3 bases, leaving 0 bases of the junction unmatched. In DNA form, the CDR3 reads TGTGCCAGTAGTATTAGCGGGAGCTCCTACAATGAGCAGTTCTTC. This codes for CASSISGSSYNEQFF.

This chain uses TRBV5-1 with TRBJ2-1; 14 nucleotides align to TRBD2. V shed 0 bases and J 13 bases; nucleotides not matched to a gene: 3. The length of the CDR3 is 14 residues. In germline, CDR1 is SGHRS, CDR2 YFSETQ. CDR3 nucleotide sequence: TGCGCCAGCAGCTTGGGGACTAGCGGGAGGCCCCAGTTCTTC. Translating gives CASSLGTSGRPQFF. The full variable domain, in which reference TRBV5-1 and TRBJ2-1 provide the parts outside the CDR3, is KAGVTQTPRYLIKTRGQQVTLSCSPISGHRSVSWYQQTPGQGLQFLFEYFSETQRNKGNFPGRFSGRQFSNSRSEMNVSTLELGDSALYLCASSLGTSGRPQFFGPGTRLTVL.

This chain links TRBV5-1 with TRBJ2-5, with TRBD2 identical over 9 bases. Germline assignment: CDR1 SGHRS and CDR2 YFSETQ. Trimming at V came to 1 base and at J to 5 bases, leaving 9 bases not matched to a gene. The CDR3 has 16 residues. CDR3 nucleotide sequence: TGCGCCAGCAGCTTGCGCTCGGCGGGAGGGCCTGAGACCCAGTACTTC. Its translation is CASSLRSAGGPETQYF.

The chain is built from TRBV9 and TRBJ2-5; D might be TRBD1 (6 bases). The CDR3 loop spans 15 amino acids. Trimming shortened V by 4 bases and J by 1 base, and 14 bases separated the two germline ends. Per the germline V gene, CDR1 is SGDLS and CDR2 is YYNGEE. CDR3 amino acids: CASSPPGQTQETQYF. The CDR3 DNA reads TGTGCCAGCAGCCCACCGGGACAAACCCAAGAGACCCAGTACTTC. Together with reference TRBV9 and TRBJ2-5, the CDR3 gives the full variable domain: DSGVTQTPKHLITATGQRVTLRCSPRSGDLSVYWYQQSLDQGLQFLIQYYNGEERAKGNILERFSAQQFPDLHSELNLSSLELGDSALYFCASSPPGQTQETQYFGPGTRLLVL.

The chain uses TRBV18 and TRBJ2-1; TRBD2 aligns across 7 bases. Germline V lookup: CDR1 KGHSH, CDR2 LQKENI. The CDR3 is 15 amino acids. V gave up 3 bases and J gave up 7 bases; unmatched junction bases: 9. CDR3 nucleotides: TGTGCCAGCTCACCGGGCGGGAGATCGGGGAATGAGCAGTTCTTC. Translation: CASSPGGRSGNEQFF.

The chain uses TRBV5-1 and TRBJ2-1; TRBD1 matches 11 bases. The CDR3 is made up of 17 amino acids. Trimming cost V 4 bases and J 3 bases; bases outside gene matches: 9. The germline V gene has CDR1 SGHRS and CDR2 YFSETQ. CDR3 nucleotide sequence: TGCGCCAGCAGCACCATACCCGGGACAGGGGGCTACAATGAGCAGTTCTTC. Its protein is CASSTIPGTGGYNEQFF. Complete variable domain (other parts from reference TRBV5-1 and TRBJ2-1): KAGVTQTPRYLIKTRGQQVTLSCSPISGHRSVSWYQQTPGQGLQFLFEYFSETQRNKGNFPGRFSGRQFSNSRSEMNVSTLELGDSALYLCASSTIPGTGGYNEQFFGPGTRLTVL.

The chain joins TRBV5-1 to TRBJ2-1; 13 nucleotides align to TRBD2. Germline V gene lookup returns CDR1 SGHRS and CDR2 YFSETQ. CDR3 size: 15 residues. V shed 4 bases, J shed 5 bases, and the junction held 3 bases outside the gene matches. The CDR3 region is CASSGGTSGNNEQFF. CDR3 nucleotides: TGCGCCAGCAGCGGGGGGACTAGCGGGAACAATGAGCAGTTCTTC. The full variable domain, completed using reference TRBV5-1 and TRBJ2-1, is KAGVTQTPRYLIKTRGQQVTLSCSPISGHRSVSWYQQTPGQGLQFLFEYFSETQRNKGNFPGRFSGRQFSNSRSEMNVSTLELGDSALYLCASSGGTSGNNEQFFGPGTRLTVL.

The chain links TRBV29-1 to TRBJ1-2; no definite D call. Germline V gene sequence: CDR1 SQVTM, CDR2 ANQGSEA. The CDR3 spans 12 residues. The V end was cut by 6 bases, the J end by 0 bases, with 8 bases between. The CDR3 loop reads CSVRGTNYGYTF. The CDR3 DNA sequence: TGCAGCGTGCGGGGAACTAACTATGGCTACACCTTC. Using reference TRBV29-1 and TRBJ1-2 for the parts outside the CDR3, the full variable domain is SAVISQKPSRDICQRGTSLTIQCQVDSQVTMMFWYRQQPGQSLTLIATANQGSEATYESGFVIDKFPISRPNLTFSTLTVSNMSPEDSSIYLCSVRGTNYGYTFGSGTRLTVV.

The gene calls are TRBV10-1 and TRBJ1-1; a weak D match, TRBD1 (6 bases). Germline lookup yields CDR1 WNHNN and CDR2 SYGVQD (reference sequence). With 2 bases removed from V and 0 bases from J, the gap between germline ends came to 13 bases. The CDR3 totals 16 residues. The CDR3 bases are TGCGCCAGCAGTGAGAACAGGGTCGTTTTGAACACTGAAGCTTTCTTT. Translation gives CASSENRVVLNTEAFF.

The CDR3 spells CASSPVATNEKLFF. The CDR3 bases are TGTGCCAGCAGCCCAGTTGCAACTAATGAAAAACTGTTTTTT. The chain has TRBV11-2 and TRBJ1-4; D gene uncertain. This CDR3 comprises 14 residues. The V and J ends lost 5 bases and 0 bases respectively, with 7 bases between them. Per germline, CDR1 SGHAT and CDR2 FQNNGV.

The CDR3 reads CASSSGGSSYEQYF. The CDR3 nucleotides are TGTGCCAGCAGTTCGGGAGGGAGCTCCTACGAGCAGTACTTC. This rearrangement joins TRBV27 to TRBJ2-7; 8 positions match TRBD2. There are 14 residues in the CDR3. V gave up 4 bases and J gave up 0 bases; unmatched junction bases: 2. Looked up from germline, CDR1 is MNHEY and CDR2 is SMNVEV (reference sequence).

The chain links TRBV18 to TRBJ2-1; possible D gene TRBD2, 6 bases. Germline V gene data show CDR1 as KGHSH and CDR2 as LQKENI. The CDR3 has 14 amino acids. Trimming removed 0 bases from V and 9 bases from J, with 12 bases in between. The CDR3 nucleotides read TGTGCCAGCTCACCACCGTCGTTGGGAGGTGAGCAGTTCTTC. Amino acids: CASSPPSLGGEQFF.

The chain uses TRBV7-6 and TRBJ2-1, with a tentative D call TRBD2 (5 bases). The V end lost 6 bases, the J end lost 9 bases, and 15 bases lay between the germline ends. The CDR3 totals 13 residues. CDR1 SGHVS and CDR2 FNYEAQ come from the germline V gene. The CDR3 spells CASRTTSYAEQFF. The CDR3 coding sequence is TGTGCCAGCAGAACAACTAGTTATGCTGAGCAGTTCTTC.

This chain joins TRBV6-1 and TRBJ1-1; perhaps TRBD1 as D (6 bases). The CDR3 extends over 15 amino acids. Looked up from germline, CDR1 is MNHNS and CDR2 is SASEGT. V was cut by 1 base and J by 10 bases, with 19 bases left in between. CDR3 sequence reads: CASSEDVGARTAAFF. DNA of the CDR3: TGTGCCAGCAGTGAAGATGTGGGGGCGCGGACAGCAGCTTTCTTT.

The chain is built from TRBV7-6 and TRBJ1-3; TRBD1 might be the D (5 bases). Trimming took 1 base from V and 1 from J, leaving 8 bases between them. The V gene's germline CDR1 is SGHVS and CDR2 FNYEAQ. The length of the CDR3 is 15 residues. As DNA, the CDR3 is TGTGCCAGCAGCTTAGGCCCAGGGTCTGGAAACACCATATATTTT. Protein product: CASSLGPGSGNTIYF. The variable domain in full, completed from reference TRBV7-6 and TRBJ1-3, reads GAGVSQSPRYKVTKRGQDVALRCDPISGHVSLYWYRQALGQGPEFLTYFNYEAQQDKSGLPNDRFSAERPEGSISTLTIQRTEQRDSAMYRCASSLGPGSGNTIYFGEGSWLTVV.

The gene calls are TRBV19 and TRBJ1-1; tentative D call: TRBD1 (5 bases). The CDR3 spans 11 residues. V dropped 5 bases and J dropped 10 bases, with 11 bases sitting between them. Germline CDR1 reads LNHDA; CDR2 reads SQIVND (reference sequence). The CDR3 reads CASSQGGGAFF. The CDR3 DNA reads as TGTGCCAGTAGTCAGGGCGGGGGAGCTTTCTTT.